The 7 T cell receptor beta chains below come from one sample, sequenced in a study of vaccination and CD4 T cells after COVID-19 (dated by TCRdb to 2021 to 2024). Antigens of these TCRs are unknown. In the paper's terms, the treatment or condition label means: roughly 11-day PBMC culture with coronavirus spike peptide pools or control peptides (ViraFEST assay). Libraries were prepared through PCR. Sequenced on an Illumina iSeq 100. At the Johns Hopkins FTIC core, DNA from the cultured CD4+ T cells underwent TCR sequencing with the Oncomine TCR Beta short-read assay. The raw public reads went through TCRdb reprocessing: fastp at Q25, MiXCR clone calling, in-frame beta chains kept. CDR3 protein duplicates are merged, each entry listing the most common genes and DNA. The sample records tens of thousands of distinct CDR3 sequences, 50% of which are singletons. The ten largest account for 28% of the sample.

The sample in question was CD4+ T cells from blood, cultured in vitro, obtained before SARS-CoV-2 vaccination. The receptors were gathered from a human donor who received a COVID-19 vaccine.

V and J are TRBV12-3 or TRBV12-4 and TRBJ2-5, with no clear D. Trimming stripped 8 bases from V and 5 bases from J, with 9 bases between. This CDR3 contains 11 residues. DNA of the CDR3: TGTGCCAGCGCGAGTTTGGAGACCCAGTACTTC. It specifies CASASLETQYF.

J is TRBJ2-1 and V is TRBV5-5, with D possibly being TRBD1 (5 bases). Germline CDR1 reads SGHKS; CDR2 reads YYEKEE (reference sequence). There are 14 residues in the CDR3. The V gene lost 1 base and the J gene lost 1 base, with 6 bases spanning the gap. The CDR3 here is CASSLSGSYNEQFF. In nucleotides, the CDR3 is TGTGCCAGCAGCTTGTCAGGGTCCTACAATGAGCAGTTCTTC.

The V call is TRBV30, the J call TRBJ2-4; the D call may be TRBD1 or TRBD2 (6 bases each). Germline V CDR1 and CDR2: GTSNPN, SVGIG (reference sequence). The CDR3 spans 16 residues. V lost 3 bases, J lost 0 bases, and 15 bases lay in between. CDR3 protein: CAWSSNGGLAKNIQYF. CDR3 sequence (DNA): TGTGCCTGGAGCTCAAATGGGGGGCTAGCCAAAAACATTCAGTACTTC.

The table lists this clonotype with a few counts. V usage is TRBV7-6 and J usage is TRBJ2-7; 13 nucleotides agree with TRBD2. The CDR3 spans 15 residues. CDR1 and CDR2 (germline): SGHVS, FNYEAQ. V lost 4 bases, J lost 6 bases, and 6 bases stayed unmatched. The CDR3 sequence is CASSYVGLAGAEQYF. For the CDR3, the DNA is TGTGCCAGCAGCTACGTCGGACTAGCGGGGGCCGAGCAGTACTTC.

In this sample, this clonotype turned up once. J is TRBJ2-5 and V is TRBV20-1; 11 bases align to TRBD2. This CDR3 is built from 18 residues. Trimming took 3 bases from V and 3 from J; bases not matched to a gene: 15. Germline V gene data show CDR1 as DFQATT and CDR2 as SNEGSKA (reference sequence). The CDR3 here is CSASTSSGGAFREETQYF. CDR3 bases: TGCAGTGCTAGCACGAGTAGCGGGGGGGCCTTTCGGGAAGAGACCCAGTACTTC.

The chain is built from TRBV21-1 and TRBJ1-3; TRBD1, as called in the table, went unchecked against the DNA. TRBV21-1 is a listed pseudogene. This CDR3 has 16 residues. The CDR3 nucleotides read TGTGCCAGCAGCAAACGGGAACGGCTCTCTGGAAACACCATATATTTT. Protein: CASSKRERLSGNTIYF.

This chain uses TRBV6-1 with TRBJ1-2; D gene ambiguous. Germline-derived CDR1 and CDR2 are MNHNS and SASEGT. Trimming pared 5 bases from V and 3 bases from J, leaving 13 bases between. CDR3 size: 14 residues. CDR3 nucleotide sequence: TGTGCCAGCAGTACCGGATTCTCCTACTATGGCTACACCTTC. Its protein product is CASSTGFSYYGYTF.